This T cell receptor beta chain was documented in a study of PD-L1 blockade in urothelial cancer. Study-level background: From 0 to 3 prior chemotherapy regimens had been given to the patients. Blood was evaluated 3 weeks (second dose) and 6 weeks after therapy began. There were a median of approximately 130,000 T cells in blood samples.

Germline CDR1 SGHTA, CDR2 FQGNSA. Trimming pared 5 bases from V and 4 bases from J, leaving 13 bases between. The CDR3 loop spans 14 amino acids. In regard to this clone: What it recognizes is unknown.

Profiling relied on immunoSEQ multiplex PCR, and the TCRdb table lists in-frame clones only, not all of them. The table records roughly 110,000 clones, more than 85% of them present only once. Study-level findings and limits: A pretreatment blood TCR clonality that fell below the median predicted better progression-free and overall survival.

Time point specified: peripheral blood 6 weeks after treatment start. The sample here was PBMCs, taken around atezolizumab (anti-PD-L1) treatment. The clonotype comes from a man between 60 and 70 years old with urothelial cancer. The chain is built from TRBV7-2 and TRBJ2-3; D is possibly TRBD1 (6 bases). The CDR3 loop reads CASSKQGGADTQYF. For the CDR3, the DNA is TGTGCCAGCAGCAAACAGGGTGGCGCAGATACGCAGTATTTT.